The text below deals with one T cell receptor beta chain. Germline CDR1 is WSHSY and CDR2 is SAAADI. This CDR3 has 13 amino acids. The V end lost 8 bases, the J end lost 6 bases, and 16 bases lay between the germline ends. The sample originates from a study of T cells after yellow fever vaccination. One entry per CDR3 protein, called by TCRdb with MiXCR from the 5' RACE reads. The repertoire has a few hundred thousand distinct CDR3 sequences, about 4% of them found once; the top ten carry about 22%. This receptor was identified in a man between 18 and 35 years old who received the YFV17D yellow fever vaccine. The V and J genes are TRBV10-2 and TRBJ1-1, with D uncertain. The sequencing used PBMCs, collected 5 days after the yellow fever booster vaccination. The CDR3, as DNA: TGCGCCAGCGACCGCGGGGAGGGAGCTGAAGCTTTCTTT. This encodes CASDRGEGAEAFF.